What follows describes a single T cell receptor (beta chain). What it binds is unknown. PCR primers comprised 60 Vbeta and 13 Jbeta primers. Data came from immunoSEQ multiplex PCR; TCRdb stores just in-frame clones and leaves some out. This table has approximately 100,000 clones, around 73% appearing once. V was clipped by 4 bases and J by 7 bases; unmatched bases: 22. The CDR3 contains 20 residues. From germline, CDR1 is MDHEN and CDR2 SYDVKM. The data belong to a study of cytomegalovirus exposure and HLA in healthy donors. Study-level findings and limits: The records held CMV serostatus as the only immune exposure information. A few chains linked to CMV were shown in vitro to be specific for CMV antigens. Being productive about 90% or about 30% of the time was typical of most TCR beta V segments in an earlier analysis. Reports indicated that the classifier achieved high specificity and sensitivity in diagnosing cytomegalovirus status.

The TCR originated in a woman aged 40 to 50 in good health and CMV-seronegative. The sequencing input was PBMCs. J is TRBJ2-1 and V is TRBV28; the match to TRBD2 covers 10 bases. This CDR3 reads CASSSLPIEPLAGEGNEQFF. Here the CDR3 DNA reads TGTGCCAGCAGTTCTCTCCCCATCGAGCCTCTAGCGGGAGAAGGAAATGAGCAGTTCTTC. Combining the CDR3 with reference TRBV28 and TRBJ2-1 gives the whole variable domain DVKVTQSSRYLVKRTGEKVFLECVQDMDHENMFWYRQDPGLGLRLIYFSYDVKMKEKGDIPEGYSVSREKKERFSLILESASTNQTSMYLCASSSLPIEPLAGEGNEQFFGPGTRLTVL.